Following are 14 T cell receptor beta chains from one sample sequenced in a study of shared clonotypes between healthy human individuals. Clones were read by immunoSEQ multiplex PCR, and TCRdb kept only the in-frame ones, dropping some. This sample yields 1,500,000 or so clones, of which approximately 98.5% are seen a single time; about 0.35% belongs to the top ten. The sequencing sample was made of naive CD4+ T cells sorted from blood. The subset was: CD45RA+ positively selected. The receptors shown here come from a young man in good health.

This clone was recorded only once. The gene calls are TRBV19 and TRBJ1-2; D gene unclear. Trimming left V 4 bases short and J 5 bases short, with 17 bases between. The CDR3 spans 15 residues. Germline V lookup: CDR1 LNHDA, CDR2 SQIVND (reference sequence). As DNA, the CDR3 is TGTGCCAGTAGTACTCGATTGAACCCTATGTATGGCTACACCTTC. Protein sequence: CASSTRLNPMYGYTF.

This chain joins TRBV19 and TRBJ1-2; D not resolved. This CDR3 has 14 amino acids. The V end lost 1 base, the J end lost 5 bases, and 11 bases lay between the germline ends. Germline V gene lookup returns CDR1 LNHDA and CDR2 SQIVND (reference sequence). The CDR3 loop is CASSIGTHIYGYTF. CDR3 DNA sequence: TGTGCCAGTAGTATAGGGACGCACATTTATGGCTACACCTTC.

The chain links TRBV10-3 to TRBJ2-5, with 13 bases matching TRBD2. The CDR3 covers 17 residues. The ends lost 9 bases at V and 2 bases at J; junction bases unmatched: 12. Germline CDR1 reads ENHRY; CDR2 reads SYGVKD. CDR3 nucleotide sequence: TGTGCCATACGAACCGGGACTAGCGGGATGTTTCAAGAGACCCAGTACTTC. Residues: CAIRTGTSGMFQETQYF.

J is TRBJ1-5 and V is TRBV29-1, with unresolved D. V was shortened by 4 bases and J by 5 bases, with 12 bases between the two germline ends. The germline V gene encodes CDR1 SQVTM and CDR2 ANQGSEA. This CDR3 comprises 13 residues. CDR3 amino acids: CSVGPGSDQPQHF. Here the CDR3 DNA reads TGCAGCGTTGGTCCGGGAAGCGATCAGCCCCAGCATTTT.

This chain's CDR3 is CASSDGLAENNEQFF. In nucleotides, the CDR3 is TGTGCCAGCAGTGATGGACTAGCGGAAAACAATGAGCAGTTCTTC. The chain is built from TRBV2 and TRBJ2-1; 10 nucleotides line up with TRBD2. CDR3 length: 15 amino acids. Germline V CDR1 and CDR2: SNHLY, FYNNEI. Losses at the gene ends were 3 bases for V and 5 bases for J; bases not matched to a gene: 4.

The chain links TRBV28 to TRBJ2-2; TRBD2 is a possible D gene (5 bases). This CDR3 is built from 13 residues. The germline V and J ends were trimmed by 2 bases and 6 bases, with 7 bases remaining between them. The germline CDR1 and CDR2 sequences are MDHEN and SYDVKM. In DNA form, the CDR3 reads TGTGCCAGCAGTTTAGTAGCGCCCGGGGAGCTGTTTTTT. Residues: CASSLVAPGELFF.

This sequence joins TRBV10-1 and TRBJ2-5, with D perhaps matching TRBD1 (5 bases). Germline V gene lookup returns CDR1 WNHNN and CDR2 SYGVQD (reference sequence). Trimming took 9 bases from V and 1 from J, leaving 15 bases between them. CDR3 length equals 14 residues. The CDR3 coding sequence is TGCGCCAGTTCGCCCGACAGCGCCCAAGAGACCCAGTACTTC. Its translation is CASSPDSAQETQYF.

The chain couples TRBV5-4 to TRBJ2-2; D not certain. Germline V gives CDR1 SGHNT, CDR2 YYREEE (reference sequence). Trimming cost V 0 bases and J 1 base, with 16 bases left between them. The CDR3 totals 18 residues. The CDR3 nucleotides read TGTGCCAGCAGCTTGGGTACCCCCATTTGGGAGAACACCGGGGAGCTGTTTTTT. Translating gives CASSLGTPIWENTGELFF.

V gene TRBV29-1 combines with J gene TRBJ1-1; D unclear. V lost 5 bases and J lost 1, with 14 bases in between. The CDR3 has 14 amino acids. Per germline, CDR1 SQVTM and CDR2 ANQGSEA. DNA for the CDR3: TGCAGCGTTACCCCTAAACTACAGAACACTGAAGCTTTCTTT. Translating it yields CSVTPKLQNTEAFF.

This sequence joins TRBV15 and TRBJ2-7, with D tentatively TRBD1 or TRBD2 (5 bases each). Germline CDR1 reads LNHNV; CDR2 reads YYDKDF (reference sequence). V was clipped by 2 bases and J by 2 bases, with 16 bases between them. This CDR3 has 16 residues. The CDR3 region has the DNA TGTGCCACCAGCAGATCTCGGGACGGTAGTACCTACGAGCAGTACTTC. It specifies CATSRSRDGSTYEQYF.

This clone appeared a single time. The V and J genes are TRBV5-1 and TRBJ2-4; D not resolved. Per the germline V gene, CDR1 is SGHRS and CDR2 is YFSETQ. The CDR3 contains 14 residues. Trimming took 4 bases from V and 7 from J, leaving 15 bases between them. CDR3 protein: CASSPTDPGNIQYF. CDR3 nucleotides: TGCGCCAGCAGCCCAACTGACCCCGGGAACATTCAGTACTTC.

This chain connects TRBV30 to TRBJ2-5, with D possibly being TRBD2 (6 bases). V lost 5 bases to trimming and J lost 5 bases, with 15 bases between them. CDR1 is GTSNPN and CDR2 is SVGIG in the germline V gene (reference sequence). The CDR3 runs 13 residues. CDR3: CAWRRFAGETQYF. The CDR3 bases are TGTGCCTGGCGGAGATTCGCGGGGGAGACCCAGTACTTC.

The CDR3 here is CASSSPSSGNTIYF. The CDR3 bases are TGTGCCAGTAGCAGTCCTAGCTCTGGAAACACCATATATTTT. The rearrangement uses TRBV19 and TRBJ1-3; D is ambiguous. The V and J ends lost 6 bases and 0 bases respectively, with 9 bases between them. The CDR3 covers 14 residues. CDR1 is LNHDA and CDR2 is SQIVND in the germline V gene (reference sequence).

The gene calls are TRBV15 and TRBJ2-3; TRBD2 aligns across 7 bases. V lost 6 bases, J lost 2 bases, and 5 bases stayed unmatched. Germline V gene lookup returns CDR1 LNHNV and CDR2 YYDKDF (reference sequence). The CDR3 is made up of 14 amino acids. The CDR3 nucleotides are TGTGCCACCAGACACGGGACTACCACAGATACGCAGTATTTT. Protein sequence: CATRHGTTTDTQYF.